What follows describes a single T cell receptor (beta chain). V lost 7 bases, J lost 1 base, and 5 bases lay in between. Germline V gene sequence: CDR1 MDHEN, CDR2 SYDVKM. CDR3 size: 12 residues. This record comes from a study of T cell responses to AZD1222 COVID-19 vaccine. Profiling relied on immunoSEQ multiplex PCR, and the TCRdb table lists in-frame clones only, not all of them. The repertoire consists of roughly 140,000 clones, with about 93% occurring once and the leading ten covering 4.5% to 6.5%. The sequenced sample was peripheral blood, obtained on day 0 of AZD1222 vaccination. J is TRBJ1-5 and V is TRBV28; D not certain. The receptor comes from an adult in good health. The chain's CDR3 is CASKGSNQPQHF. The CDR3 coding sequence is TGTGCCAGCAAGGGCAGCAATCAGCCCCAGCATTTT. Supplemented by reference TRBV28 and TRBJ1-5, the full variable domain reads DVKVTQSSRYLVKRTGEKVFLECVQDMDHENMFWYRQDPGLGLRLIYFSYDVKMKEKGDIPEGYSVSREKKERFSLILESASTNQTSMYLCASKGSNQPQHFGDGTRLSIL.